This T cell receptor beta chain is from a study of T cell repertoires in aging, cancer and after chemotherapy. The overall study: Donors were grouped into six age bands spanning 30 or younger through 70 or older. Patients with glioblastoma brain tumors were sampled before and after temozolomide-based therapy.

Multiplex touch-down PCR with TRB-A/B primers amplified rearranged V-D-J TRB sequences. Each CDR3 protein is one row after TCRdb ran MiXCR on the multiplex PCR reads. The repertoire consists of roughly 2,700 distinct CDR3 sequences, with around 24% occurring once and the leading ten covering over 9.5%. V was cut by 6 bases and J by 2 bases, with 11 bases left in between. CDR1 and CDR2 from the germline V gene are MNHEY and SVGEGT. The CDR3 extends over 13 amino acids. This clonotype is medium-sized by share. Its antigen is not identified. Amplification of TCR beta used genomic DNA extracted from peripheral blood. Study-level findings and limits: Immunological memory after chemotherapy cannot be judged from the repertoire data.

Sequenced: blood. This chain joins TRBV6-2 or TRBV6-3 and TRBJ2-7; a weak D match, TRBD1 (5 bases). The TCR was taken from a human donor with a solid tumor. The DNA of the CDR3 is TGTGCCAGCAGGGCCAGGGTTACCTACGAGCAGTACTTC. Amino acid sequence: CASRARVTYEQYF.